The TCR beta chain under discussion was sequenced for a study of blood T cell repertoires in COVID-19. For the study at large: Researchers got acute and convalescent COVID-19 samples from the United States, Italy and Spain. From T cells, B-cell-depleted T cells, or PBMCs came the material, which was cDNA or gDNA.

In the original workflow: Reference gene primer amplification gave nucleated cell count estimates. This table comes from immunoSEQ multiplex PCR, and its TCRdb copy is limited to in-frame clones, with some not included. The V and J calls and the clone size are those of that table, but D and trimming were determined from the DNA. The data hold fewer than 75,000 clones, with around 83% observed a single time. This CDR3 comprises 15 residues. Germline CDR1 is SNHLY and CDR2 is FYNNEI. The V segment lost 2 bases and the J segment 2 bases; nucleotides outside the gene matches: 3. Sequenced: peripheral blood. This clonotype was obtained from a man aged 50-59 years with active COVID-19. This chain connects TRBV2 to TRBJ1-5; TRBD1 matches at 7 bases. CDR3 coding DNA: TGTGCCAGCAGTGAATCAGGGGGGCGCAATCAGCCCCAGCATTTT. It specifies CASSESGGRNQPQHF.